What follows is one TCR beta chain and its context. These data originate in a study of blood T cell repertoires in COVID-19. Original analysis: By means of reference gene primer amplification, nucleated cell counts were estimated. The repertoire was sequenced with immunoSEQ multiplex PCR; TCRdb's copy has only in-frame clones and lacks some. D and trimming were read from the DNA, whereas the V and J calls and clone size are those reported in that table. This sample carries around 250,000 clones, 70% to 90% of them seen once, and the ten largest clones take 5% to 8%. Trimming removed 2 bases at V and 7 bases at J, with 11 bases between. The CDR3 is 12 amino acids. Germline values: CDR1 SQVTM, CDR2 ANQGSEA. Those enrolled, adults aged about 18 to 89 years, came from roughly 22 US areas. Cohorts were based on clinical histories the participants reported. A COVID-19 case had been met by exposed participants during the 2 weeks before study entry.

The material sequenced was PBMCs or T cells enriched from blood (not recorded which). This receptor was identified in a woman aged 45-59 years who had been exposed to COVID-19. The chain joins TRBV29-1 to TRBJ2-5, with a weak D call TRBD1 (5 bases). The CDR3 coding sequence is TGCAGCGTTGAAAGGGGTACGGGGACCCAGTACTTC. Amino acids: CSVERGTGTQYF.